The present TCR beta chain was sequenced within a study of response to subunit inactivated influenza vaccine. From the RT-PCR reads, TCRdb called clonotypes with MiXCR, one entry per CDR3 protein. This sample has hundreds of thousands of distinct CDR3 sequences; approximately 14% occur once, and the top ten carry roughly 7.6%. This clonotype was counted only a few times. What it binds is unknown. The germline V gene encodes CDR1 LGHDT and CDR2 YNNKEL (reference sequence). Trimming removed 4 bases from V and 2 bases from J, with 8 bases in between. The CDR3 extends over 13 amino acids. Whole-study results and caveats: Each seasonal influenza vaccination recruits few new T cells, the authors suggested.

The chain carries TRBV3-1 and TRBJ1-2; weak D call: TRBD1 (6 bases). The sample was PBMCs from blood, taken 14 to 15 days before vaccination. This sequence was found in a man aged 45-60 years who received an inactivated influenza vaccine. The CDR3 loop is CASSRGGNYGYTF. The CDR3 DNA is TGTGCCAGCAGCCGAGGGGGGAACTATGGCTACACCTTC. Full variable domain (missing parts from reference TRBV3-1 and TRBJ1-2): DTAVSQTPKYLVTQMGNDKSIKCEQNLGHDTMYWYKQDSKKFLKIMFSYNNKELIINETVPNRFSPKSPDKAHLNLHINSLELGDSAVYFCASSRGGNYGYTFGSGTRLTVV.